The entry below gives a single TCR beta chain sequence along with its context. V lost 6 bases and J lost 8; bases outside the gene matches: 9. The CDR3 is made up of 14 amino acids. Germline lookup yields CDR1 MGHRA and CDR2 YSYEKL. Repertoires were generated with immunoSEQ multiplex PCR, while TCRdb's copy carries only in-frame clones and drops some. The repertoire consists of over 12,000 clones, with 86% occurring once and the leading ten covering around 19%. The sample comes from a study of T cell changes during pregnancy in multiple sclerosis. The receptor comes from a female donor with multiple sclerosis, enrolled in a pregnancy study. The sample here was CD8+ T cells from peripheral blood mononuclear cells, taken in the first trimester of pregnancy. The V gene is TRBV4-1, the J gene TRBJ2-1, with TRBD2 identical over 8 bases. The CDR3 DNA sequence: TGCGCCAGCAGTTTCGGACTAGCAGTGGATGAGCAGTTCTTC. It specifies CASSFGLAVDEQFF.